The 15 T cell receptor beta chains in this list originate from one sample, sequenced in a study of blood T cells in healthy people across ages. The use of a sample-barcoded 5' primer and a J-beta primer mix characterized a second PCR of roughly 6 to 12 cycles. TCRdb passed the 5' RACE reads through MiXCR, listing each CDR3 protein once. The sample records 650,000 to 1,000,000 distinct CDR3 sequences, about 46% being singletons. The specimen was blood. The receptors shown here come from a man aged 80 or over in good health.

The rearrangement links TRBV5-1 to TRBJ2-5; tentatively, D is TRBD2 (6 bases). The CDR3 totals 15 residues. Looked up from germline, CDR1 is SGHRS and CDR2 is YFSETQ. The V and J ends lost 3 bases and 2 bases respectively, with 14 bases between them. CDR3 region: CASSSAGGFQETQYF. DNA for the CDR3: TGCGCCAGCAGCTCGGCCGGGGGATTTCAAGAGACCCAGTACTTC. Based on the CDR3 plus reference TRBV5-1 and TRBJ2-5, the full variable domain is KAGVTQTPRYLIKTRGQQVTLSCSPISGHRSVSWYQQTPGQGLQFLFEYFSETQRNKGNFPGRFSGRQFSNSRSEMNVSTLELGDSALYLCASSSAGGFQETQYFGPGTRLLVL.

The J gene is TRBJ1-4, the V gene TRBV5-1; maybe TRBD1 (6 bases). V lost 0 bases, J lost 10 bases, and 13 bases lay in between. Germline V gene lookup returns CDR1 SGHRS and CDR2 YFSETQ. The CDR3 has 14 amino acids. The CDR3 is CASSLDRAGGKLFF. The CDR3 DNA is TGCGCCAGCAGCTTGGACAGGGCGGGCGGAAAACTGTTTTTT.

The V gene is TRBV7-3, the J gene TRBJ2-1, with TRBD1 as a possible D gene (5 bases). Trimming removed 5 bases at V and 12 bases at J, with 20 bases between. This CDR3 comprises 14 residues. The germline V gene encodes CDR1 SGHTA and CDR2 FQGTGA. CDR3: CASSPENGAARQFF. The CDR3 bases are TGTGCCAGCAGCCCCGAAAATGGGGCGGCTCGGCAGTTCTTC.

V is TRBV20-1 and J is TRBJ2-3, with D uncertain. The V and J ends lost 3 bases and 7 bases respectively, with 8 bases between them. This CDR3 region has 11 residues. Germline lookup yields CDR1 DFQATT and CDR2 SNEGSKA (reference sequence). The CDR3 nucleotides are TGCAGTGCTAGTTATGGGTATACGCAGTATTTT. Translated, it gives CSASYGYTQYF.

This chain uses TRBV4-3 with TRBJ1-1, with a weak D call TRBD1 (5 bases). The CDR3 is 14 residues long. Deletions cut 1 base from V and 5 bases from J, with 11 bases between. Germline CDR1 is LGHNA and CDR2 is YSLEER. The CDR3 reads CASSQGYGGTEAFF. CDR3 sequence (DNA): TGCGCCAGCAGCCAAGGCTACGGGGGGACTGAAGCTTTCTTT.

This clonotype was detected a few times. V and J are TRBV5-1 and TRBJ2-3; weak D call: TRBD2 (6 bases). From germline, CDR1 is SGHRS and CDR2 YFSETQ. V lost 7 bases to trimming and J lost 4 bases, with 13 bases between them. The CDR3 is 13 residues long. CDR3 nucleotides: TGCGCCAGCCAGGCCTCGGGGGCAGATACGCAGTATTTT. Translated: CASQASGADTQYF.

The rearrangement links TRBV4-3 to TRBJ2-2; D not resolved. Looked up from germline, CDR1 is LGHNA and CDR2 is YSLEER. The CDR3 runs 18 residues. V was shortened by 5 bases and J by 1 base, with 20 bases between the two germline ends. CDR3: CASSKKASGFKNTGELFF. The CDR3 DNA reads as TGCGCCAGCAGCAAAAAAGCATCCGGGTTCAAGAACACCGGGGAGCTGTTTTTT.

This clonotype was counted only a few times. V usage is TRBV18 and J usage is TRBJ2-3; the D gene is possibly TRBD1 (6 bases). This CDR3 contains 15 residues. The germline gives CDR1 KGHSH, CDR2 LQKENI. The V end was cut by 2 bases, the J end by 0 bases, with 9 bases between. CDR3 amino acids: CASSPGTQSTDTQYF. For the CDR3, the DNA is TGTGCCAGCTCACCAGGGACACAAAGCACAGATACGCAGTATTTT.

This clonotype was picked up a small number of times. This chain uses TRBV5-1 with TRBJ2-5, with 10 bases fitting TRBD1. Germline values: CDR1 SGHRS, CDR2 YFSETQ. Trimming took 4 bases from V and 5 from J; bases not matched to a gene: 5. The CDR3 consists of 14 residues. The CDR3 DNA is TGCGCCAGCAGCCGGACAGGGGGATCGGAGACCCAGTACTTC. Its translation is CASSRTGGSETQYF.

This clonotype was observed many times. The chain links TRBV7-9 to TRBJ2-4, with 8 bases aligning to TRBD1. Germline V gene data show CDR1 as SEHNR and CDR2 as FQNEAQ (reference sequence). This CDR3 is 14 amino acids long. J gave up 8 bases and V 1 base, and 4 bases lay outside the gene matches. The CDR3 sequence: CASSLGTGIYIQYF. CDR3 DNA: TGTGCCAGCAGCTTAGGGACAGGGATTTACATTCAGTACTTC.

The chain combines TRBV15 with TRBJ1-4, with D unclear. The germline V gene has CDR1 LNHNV and CDR2 YYDKDF (reference sequence). V was trimmed by 0 bases and J by 5 bases, leaving 10 bases between them. CDR3 length: 15 amino acids. The CDR3 loop reads CATSRDRAENEKLFF. The DNA for the CDR3 is TGTGCCACCAGCAGAGATCGGGCAGAGAATGAAAAACTGTTTTTT.

This chain connects TRBV12-3 or TRBV12-4 to TRBJ2-1; 8 bases line up with TRBD2. This CDR3 is built from 15 residues. Trimming removed 3 bases from V and 4 bases from J; junction bases left unmatched: 5. Here the CDR3 reads CASSFLLADYNEQFF. For the CDR3, the DNA is TGTGCCAGCAGTTTTTTACTAGCGGATTACAATGAGCAGTTCTTC.

The table lists this clonotype with a few counts. The genes are TRBV20-1 and TRBJ2-5; TRBD1 is a possible D gene (6 bases). The end of the DNA aligns better with TRBJ2-7, so the J call may be wrong. CDR1 is DFQATT, CDR2 SNEGSKA, per germline (reference sequence). The CDR3 runs to 14 residues. CDR3 in DNA: TGCAGTGCTTCCAGTGGTAGGGGGTCGGGCGAGCAGTACTTC. Protein product: CSASSGRGSGEQYF.

There are a few counts of this clonotype. This chain connects TRBV4-2 to TRBJ2-7; 13 nucleotides agree with TRBD2. Looked up from germline, CDR1 is LGHNA and CDR2 is YNFKEQ. J gave up 4 bases and V 4 bases, and 10 bases lay outside the gene matches. The CDR3 runs to 17 residues. CDR3 coding DNA: TGTGCCAGCAGCCCCTCCGGACTAGCGGGAGTTACTTACGAGCAGTACTTC. The encoded protein is CASSPSGLAGVTYEQYF.

This clonotype was found a few times. This chain links TRBV18 with TRBJ2-1; no clear D. Trimming removed 0 bases from V and 6 bases from J, with 9 bases in between. This CDR3 region has 14 residues. Looked up from germline, CDR1 is KGHSH and CDR2 is LQKENI. The CDR3 protein is CASSPPFRINEQFF. CDR3 bases: TGTGCCAGCTCACCACCGTTCCGAATCAATGAGCAGTTCTTC.